Here is one TCR beta chain with its context. Individuals drawn from under 30 US areas were about 18 to 100 years old. Clinical history as reported by participants underpinned cohort assignment. These data belong to a study of blood T cell repertoires in COVID-19. The table came from immunoSEQ multiplex PCR; TCRdb's copy has only in-frame clones and leaves some out. The table has about 350,000 clones, about 90% seen once. The TCR comes from a woman aged 25 to 39 who had been exposed to COVID-19. Specimen: PBMCs or T cells enriched from blood (not recorded which).

In DNA, the CDR3 is TGTGCCAGTAGTACACCGCAGGGGAGCTCCTATAATTCACCCCTCCACTTT. Protein sequence: CASSTPQGSSYNSPLHF. The rearrangement links TRBV19 to TRBJ1-6, with D possibly matching TRBD1 (6 bases). Germline values: CDR1 LNHDA, CDR2 SQIVND (reference sequence). The CDR3 is 17 residues long. Trimming took off 4 bases at V and 0 bases at J, with 13 bases between the two ends.